Listed here is a single T cell receptor (beta chain). Its antigen is still unknown. The sample originates from a study of vaccination effects on CD4 cells after COVID-19. Findings of the study overall: Whether induced by infection or by vaccine, clones showed marked clonal contraction late after vaccination.

Clones were read by immunoSEQ multiplex PCR, and TCRdb kept only the in-frame ones, dropping some. The sample gives roughly 70,000 clones, 65% to 85% of which show up once; under 6% is in the top ten. Before sequencing took place, the ViraFEST assay used viral peptide pools to expand antigen-specific CD4+ T cells. CD4+ T cells were isolated after around 10 days of culture. The person was diagnosed with PCR-confirmed SARS-CoV-2 infection between March and December 2020. A pool of HIV-1 Nef peptides served as the condition for the negative control culture. A half-medium replacement with IL-2 medium was carried out on days 3 and 7. Trimming cost V 4 bases and J 4 bases; bases outside gene matches: 13. Germline CDR1 reads SGDLS; CDR2 reads YYNGEE. The CDR3 covers 17 residues.

The sequencing used CD4+ T cells from PBMCs cultured with HIV peptides, collected before COVID-19 vaccination. Subset indicated: HIV-1 Nef peptide pool negative control/reference culture. The genes are TRBV9 and TRBJ1-1; 10 bases are a match to TRBD1. The sequence was obtained from a human donor who had a prior SARS-CoV-2 infection. The CDR3 DNA sequence: TGTGCCAGCAGCCCGAGACAGGGGGCGCATTACTTCACTGAAGCTTTCTTT. It specifies CASSPRQGAHYFTEAFF.